The 8 T cell receptor beta chains below were found in one sample sequenced in a study of control samples from healthy donors and cancer patients (TCRdb year 2020). The library was obtained by the immunoSEQ multiplex PCR assay. TCRdb holds this immuneACCESS table with in-frame rearrangements only. Some clones are missing; in checked studies, unresolved V genes explain under half, and the rest has no known cause. The sample contains about 85,000 clones, approximately 88% of them found a single time. Roughly 7.6% of the sample comes from the top ten. What was sequenced was blood. These receptors all come from an older woman in good health.

The CDR3 spells CASSPGTGGGNQPQHF. The CDR3 region has the DNA TGTGCCAGCTCACCCGGGACAGGGGGAGGAAATCAGCCCCAGCATTTT. The genes are TRBV18 and TRBJ1-5, with TRBD1 identical over 11 bases. V lost 3 bases and J lost 4; bases outside the gene matches: 5. The CDR3 sequence is 16 residues long. Germline assignment: CDR1 KGHSH and CDR2 LQKENI.

CDR3 bases: TGTGCCAGCACCCCAGGGAGCTCCTACAATGAGCAGTTCTTC. It is translated as CASTPGSSYNEQFF. This chain connects TRBV2 to TRBJ2-1; either TRBD1 or TRBD2 may supply D (5 bases each). The CDR3 length is 14 residues. Germline lookup yields CDR1 SNHLY and CDR2 FYNNEI. Trimming pared 7 bases from V and 0 bases from J, leaving 10 bases between.

On this clone itself: An end of the junction differs from the germline gene, which may be a read error. The rearrangement joins TRBV7-7 to TRBJ2-3; no clear D gene. CDR1 is SSHAT, CDR2 FNYEAQ, per germline (reference sequence). The CDR3 is 14 amino acids. The DNA for the CDR3 is TGTGCTAGCAGCTTAGTGCCAGGCACAGATACGCAGTATTTT. Protein product: CASSLVPGTDTQYF.

The genes are TRBV12-5 and TRBJ1-6, with TRBD1 matching over 9 bases. V dropped 0 bases and J dropped 2; count of bases not matched to a gene: 14. The CDR3 sequence is 21 residues long. CDR1 and CDR2 (germline): LGHNT, FRNRAP. CDR3 residues: CASGLVGEVTGGSAYNSPLHF. Written as DNA, the CDR3 is TGTGCTAGTGGTTTGGTAGGAGAGGTGACAGGGGGTTCCGCCTATAATTCACCCCTCCACTTT.

This chain uses TRBV2 with TRBJ1-2; D not certain. Per the germline V gene, CDR1 is SNHLY and CDR2 is FYNNEI. Trimming cost V 5 bases and J 10 bases, with 14 bases left between them. The CDR3 has 12 residues. The chain's CDR3 is CASSNLFRAYTF. Here the CDR3 DNA reads TGTGCCAGCAGTAACCTCTTCAGAGCCTACACCTTC.

This chain uses TRBV6-7 with TRBJ2-7, with D unresolved. TRBV6-7 is placed among ORFs of uncertain function. The CDR3 is 15 residues long. V lost 5 bases and J 2 bases, leaving 16 bases between the germline ends. CDR3 DNA sequence: TGTGCCAGCAGTCCCCTCGACTGGACCCCCTACGAGCAGTACTTC. It translates to CASSPLDWTPYEQYF.

The chain joins TRBV29-1 to TRBJ2-5; D is unclear. This CDR3 contains 13 residues. V was trimmed by 5 bases and J by 5 bases, leaving 15 bases between them. Germline V CDR1 and CDR2: SQVTM, ANQGSEA. The CDR3, as DNA: TGCAGCGTTTCCCCGGCAGGTGGGGAGACCCAGTACTTC. As protein: CSVSPAGGETQYF.

This clone was seen only once. The V and J genes are TRBV7-9 and TRBJ2-3; the match to TRBD2 covers 8 bases. Germline trimming cut 5 bases from V and 6 bases from J; bases unmatched to any gene: 10. From germline, CDR1 is SEHNR and CDR2 FQNEAQ (reference sequence). This CDR3 has 15 amino acids. CDR3 DNA: TGTGCCAGCAGCAGTACTAGCGGCTCAGGGGATACGCAGTATTTT. The encoded protein is CASSSTSGSGDTQYF.